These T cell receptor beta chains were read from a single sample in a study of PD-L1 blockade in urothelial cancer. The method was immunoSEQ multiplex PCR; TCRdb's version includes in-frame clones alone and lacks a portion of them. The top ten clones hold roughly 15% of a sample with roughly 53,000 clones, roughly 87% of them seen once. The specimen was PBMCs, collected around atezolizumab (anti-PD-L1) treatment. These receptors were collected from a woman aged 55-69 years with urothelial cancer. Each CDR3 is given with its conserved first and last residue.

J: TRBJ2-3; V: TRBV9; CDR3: CASSMGVAGSDTQYF
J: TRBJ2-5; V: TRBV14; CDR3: CASSQRTSGSYQETQYF
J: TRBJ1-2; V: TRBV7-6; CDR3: CASSLTPGQGARGYTF
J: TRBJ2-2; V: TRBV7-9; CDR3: CASSLSGPNTGELFF
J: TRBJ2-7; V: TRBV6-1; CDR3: CASSGTPSYEQYF
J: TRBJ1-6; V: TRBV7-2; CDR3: CASSLGGGLGSPLHF
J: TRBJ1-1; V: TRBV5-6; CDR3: CASSQDRGPEAFF
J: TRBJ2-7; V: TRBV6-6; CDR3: CASSYSLQVPSYEQYF
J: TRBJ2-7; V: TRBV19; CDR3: CASSMSGTPSYEQYF
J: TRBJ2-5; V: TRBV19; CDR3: CASSVDRAKTQYF
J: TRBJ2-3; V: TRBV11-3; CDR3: CASSSRPTGLAEEDTQYF
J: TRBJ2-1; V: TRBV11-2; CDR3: CASSKIRDYYNEQFF
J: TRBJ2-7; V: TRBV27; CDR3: CASSTQDRAATYEQYF
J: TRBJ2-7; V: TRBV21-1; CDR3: CASSKGDLGTYEQYF
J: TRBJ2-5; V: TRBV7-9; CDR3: CASSSVPGQSKETQYF
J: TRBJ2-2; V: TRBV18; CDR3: CASSPPQDTTGELFF
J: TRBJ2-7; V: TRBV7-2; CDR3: CASSSDSTYEQYF